These T cell receptor beta chains were read from a single sample in a study of Ad26.COV2.S vaccination and SARS-CoV-2 variants. Here immunoSEQ multiplex PCR was the method, and the copy in TCRdb shows in-frame clones only, minus some. Of some 180,000 clones detected, 70% to 90% appear once; the ten largest clones hold under 7.5%. The sample consisted of peripheral blood, taken after recovery from COVID-19. The receptor source for this set is a human donor who had recovered from COVID-19. Each CDR3 is given with its conserved first and last residue. A D gene is named only where the DNA matches it firmly. Clone size, where shown, is once, few, many, or a class for clones that have expanded.

CDR3aa: CASSGGLVFRREQFF
CDR3nt: TGTGCCAGCAGCGGGGGACTGGTTTTTAGGAGGGAGCAGTTCTTC
j_gene: TRBJ2-1
abundance: -
v_gene: TRBV9
d_gene: -

CDR3aa: CASQLSGKGLDTQYF
CDR3nt: TGTGCCAGCCAGCTTAGTGGTAAGGGGCTGGATACGCAGTATTTT
j_gene: TRBJ2-3
abundance: -
v_gene: TRBV7-6
d_gene: -

CDR3aa: CASGGGYGYTF
CDR3nt: TGTGCCAGCGGAGGAGGGTATGGCTACACCTTC
j_gene: TRBJ1-2
abundance: -
v_gene: TRBV2
d_gene: -

CDR3aa: CAISPGTAYEQYF
CDR3nt: TGTGCCATCAGCCCCGGGACTGCCTACGAGCAGTACTTC
j_gene: TRBJ2-7
abundance: -
v_gene: TRBV10-3
d_gene: -

CDR3aa: CASSPAGGETQYF
CDR3nt: TGTGCCAGCAGCCCAGCGGGAGGAGAGACCCAGTACTTC
j_gene: TRBJ2-5
abundance: few
v_gene: TRBV5-5
d_gene: TRBD2

CDR3aa: CASSLMGLGNYGYTF
CDR3nt: TGTGCCAGCAGTTTGATGGGGTTGGGCAACTATGGCTACACCTTC
j_gene: TRBJ1-2
abundance: -
v_gene: TRBV27
d_gene: -

CDR3aa: CASSPSRTGALNQPQHF
CDR3nt: TGTGCCAGCAGCCCGTCAAGGACAGGGGCTCTCAATCAGCCCCAGCATTTT
j_gene: TRBJ1-5
abundance: few
v_gene: TRBV5-5
d_gene: TRBD1

CDR3aa: CASSVGQGRDEQFF
CDR3nt: TGTGCCAGCAGCGTCGGACAGGGGAGGGATGAGCAGTTCTTC
j_gene: TRBJ2-1
abundance: few
v_gene: TRBV9
d_gene: TRBD1

CDR3aa: CASSRGTGSREAFF
CDR3nt: TGTGCCAGCAGTCGGGGGACAGGGTCCCGTGAAGCTTTCTTT
j_gene: TRBJ1-1
abundance: once
v_gene: TRBV7-3
d_gene: TRBD1

CDR3aa: CASRTANSPLHF
CDR3nt: TGTGCCAGCAGGACAGCAAATTCACCCCTCCACTTT
j_gene: TRBJ1-6
abundance: once
v_gene: TRBV6-6
d_gene: -

CDR3aa: CASSRTSGYNEQFF
CDR3nt: TGTGCCAGCAGCCGGACTAGCGGGTACAATGAGCAGTTCTTC
j_gene: TRBJ2-1
abundance: once
v_gene: TRBV2
d_gene: TRBD2

CDR3aa: CASSSNREGYGYTF
CDR3nt: TGTGCCAGCAGCTCGAACAGGGAGGGGTATGGCTACACCTTC
j_gene: TRBJ1-2
abundance: -
v_gene: TRBV3-1/TRBV3-2
d_gene: -

CDR3aa: CASSWGSRVNTGELFF
CDR3nt: TGCGCCAGCAGCTGGGGGTCCAGGGTCAACACCGGGGAGCTGTTTTTT
j_gene: TRBJ2-2
abundance: few
v_gene: TRBV5-1
d_gene: -

CDR3aa: CASSPRLDSSADTQYF
CDR3nt: TGTGCCAGCAGCCCGCGACTAGACTCAAGCGCAGATACGCAGTATTTT
j_gene: TRBJ2-3
abundance: -
v_gene: TRBV5-8
d_gene: -

CDR3aa: CASSPTQSSYEQYF
CDR3nt: TGTGCCAGCAGCCCCACACAGAGCTCCTACGAGCAGTACTTC
j_gene: TRBJ2-7
abundance: -
v_gene: TRBV16
d_gene: -

CDR3aa: CASSKIGQGENYEQYF
CDR3nt: TGCGCCAGCAGTAAAATAGGACAGGGGGAGAACTACGAGCAGTACTTC
j_gene: TRBJ2-7
abundance: -
v_gene: TRBV10-2
d_gene: TRBD1

CDR3aa: CASSDWQEGGYTF
CDR3nt: TGTGCCAGTTCGGACTGGCAGGAAGGTGGCTACACCTTC
j_gene: TRBJ1-2
abundance: -
v_gene: TRBV19
d_gene: -

CDR3aa: CSIAPGLAGGMDTQYF
CDR3nt: TGCAGTATTGCTCCGGGACTAGCGGGGGGTATGGATACGCAGTATTTT
j_gene: TRBJ2-3
abundance: -
v_gene: TRBV29-1
d_gene: TRBD2

CDR3aa: CAISESTGSYEQYF
CDR3nt: TGTGCCATCAGTGAGTCTACAGGTTCCTACGAGCAGTACTTC
j_gene: TRBJ2-7
abundance: -
v_gene: TRBV10-3
d_gene: -

CDR3aa: CASSQDTGTQNEKLFF
CDR3nt: TGCGCCAGCAGCCAGGATACCGGGACACAGAATGAAAAACTGTTTTTT
j_gene: TRBJ1-4
abundance: -
v_gene: TRBV4-1
d_gene: -

CDR3aa: CASPGQPSYEQYF
CDR3nt: TGCGCCAGCCCGGGACAGCCCTCCTACGAGCAGTACTTC
j_gene: TRBJ2-7
abundance: many
v_gene: TRBV10-1
d_gene: TRBD1

CDR3aa: CASSAPRQPSSTDTQYF
CDR3nt: TGTGCCAGCAGCGCCCCCCGGCAGCCCTCTAGCACAGATACGCAGTATTTT
j_gene: TRBJ2-3
abundance: -
v_gene: TRBV9
d_gene: -

CDR3aa: CASSQGWKPQHF
CDR3nt: TGTGCCAGCAGTCAGGGTTGGAAACCCCAGCATTTT
j_gene: TRBJ1-5
abundance: once
v_gene: TRBV2
d_gene: -

CDR3aa: CASSPPQTALGYTF
CDR3nt: TGTGCCAGCAGCCCACCCCAGACCGCCTTAGGCTACACCTTC
j_gene: TRBJ1-2
abundance: -
v_gene: TRBV5-4
d_gene: -

CDR3aa: CASKSGSGNTIYF
CDR3nt: TGTGCCAGTAAATCGGGCTCTGGAAACACCATATATTTT
j_gene: TRBJ1-3
abundance: -
v_gene: TRBV19
d_gene: -

CDR3aa: CASSDGHYSNQPQHF
CDR3nt: TGTGCCAGCAGTGATGGACATTATAGCAATCAGCCCCAGCATTTT
j_gene: TRBJ1-5
abundance: -
v_gene: TRBV6-1
d_gene: -

CDR3aa: CASSYGGPGNTIYF
CDR3nt: TGTGCCAGCAGTTACGGGGGGCCTGGAAACACCATATATTTT
j_gene: TRBJ1-3
abundance: -
v_gene: TRBV6-5
d_gene: -

CDR3aa: CASSEGLSLETQYF
CDR3nt: TGTGCCAGCAGCGAGGGACTGTCGTTGGAGACCCAGTACTTC
j_gene: TRBJ2-5
abundance: -
v_gene: TRBV9
d_gene: -

CDR3aa: CASSPGTGTEAFF
CDR3nt: TGTGCCAGCAGCCCCGGGACAGGGACGGAAGCTTTCTTT
j_gene: TRBJ1-1
abundance: -
v_gene: TRBV11-1
d_gene: TRBD1

CDR3aa: CASSPTTGGGEQYF
CDR3nt: TGTGCCAGCTCACCAACGACAGGGGGCGGGGAGCAGTACTTC
j_gene: TRBJ2-7
abundance: -
v_gene: TRBV18
d_gene: TRBD1

CDR3aa: CAISLKQNTEAFF
CDR3nt: TGTGCCATCAGTTTAAAACAGAACACTGAAGCTTTCTTT
j_gene: TRBJ1-1
abundance: once
v_gene: TRBV10-3
d_gene: -

CDR3aa: CAIRQGADTEAFF
CDR3nt: TGTGCCATCCGACAGGGGGCGGACACTGAAGCTTTCTTT
j_gene: TRBJ1-1
abundance: few
v_gene: TRBV10-3
d_gene: TRBD1

CDR3aa: CASSLVGTTNTGELFF
CDR3nt: TGTGCCAGCAGCTTGGTCGGGACTACAAACACCGGGGAGCTGTTTTTT
j_gene: TRBJ2-2
abundance: -
v_gene: TRBV5-4
d_gene: TRBD2

CDR3aa: CASSRFRDSSYEQYF
CDR3nt: TGTGCCAGCAGCAGGTTCCGGGACAGTTCCTACGAGCAGTACTTC
j_gene: TRBJ2-7
abundance: few
v_gene: TRBV4-2
d_gene: TRBD1

CDR3aa: CASSVEGNTEAFF
CDR3nt: TGTGCCAGCAGCGTAGAAGGGAACACTGAAGCTTTCTTT
j_gene: TRBJ1-1
abundance: -
v_gene: TRBV9
d_gene: -

CDR3aa: CASRAGSTDTQYF
CDR3nt: TGTGCCAGCAGGGCCGGGTCCACAGATACGCAGTATTTT
j_gene: TRBJ2-3
abundance: -
v_gene: TRBV27
d_gene: -

CDR3aa: CAIKNSPGGTDTGELFF
CDR3nt: TGTGCCATCAAAAATTCCCCAGGGGGCACGGACACCGGGGAGCTGTTTTTT
j_gene: TRBJ2-2
abundance: -
v_gene: TRBV10-3
d_gene: TRBD1

CDR3aa: CASSIRRGYYGYTF
CDR3nt: TGTGCCAGTAGTATAAGAAGGGGATACTATGGCTACACCTTC
j_gene: TRBJ1-2
abundance: -
v_gene: TRBV19
d_gene: -

CDR3aa: CASSQVLIGQGGEAFF
CDR3nt: TGCGCCAGCAGCCAAGTTCTCATAGGACAGGGAGGGGAAGCTTTCTTT
j_gene: TRBJ1-1
abundance: -
v_gene: TRBV4-1
d_gene: TRBD1

CDR3aa: CASSQPRGVRETQYF
CDR3nt: TGTGCCAGCAGCCAACCCCGGGGGGTGAGAGAGACCCAGTACTTC
j_gene: TRBJ2-5
abundance: -
v_gene: TRBV14
d_gene: TRBD2

CDR3aa: CASSAGTSLYNEQFF
CDR3nt: TGTGCCAGCAGCGCCGGGACTAGCTTATACAATGAGCAGTTCTTC
j_gene: TRBJ2-1
abundance: -
v_gene: TRBV9
d_gene: TRBD2

CDR3aa: CASSSGTSGGEQFF
CDR3nt: TGCGCCAGCAGCTCAGGGACTAGCGGGGGGGAGCAGTTCTTC
j_gene: TRBJ2-1
abundance: -
v_gene: TRBV5-1
d_gene: TRBD2

CDR3aa: CSGTGQGETQYF
CDR3nt: TGCAGCGGAACGGGACAGGGGGAGACCCAGTACTTC
j_gene: TRBJ2-5
abundance: -
v_gene: TRBV29-1
d_gene: TRBD1

CDR3aa: CASIGGASSYEQYF
CDR3nt: TGTGCCAGTATCGGGGGTGCCAGCTCCTACGAGCAGTACTTC
j_gene: TRBJ2-7
abundance: -
v_gene: TRBV11-2
d_gene: -

CDR3aa: CASSEAQRGATGELFF
CDR3nt: TGTGCCAGCAGTGAAGCCCAGCGGGGGGCCACCGGGGAGCTGTTTTTT
j_gene: TRBJ2-2
abundance: -
v_gene: TRBV2
d_gene: TRBD2